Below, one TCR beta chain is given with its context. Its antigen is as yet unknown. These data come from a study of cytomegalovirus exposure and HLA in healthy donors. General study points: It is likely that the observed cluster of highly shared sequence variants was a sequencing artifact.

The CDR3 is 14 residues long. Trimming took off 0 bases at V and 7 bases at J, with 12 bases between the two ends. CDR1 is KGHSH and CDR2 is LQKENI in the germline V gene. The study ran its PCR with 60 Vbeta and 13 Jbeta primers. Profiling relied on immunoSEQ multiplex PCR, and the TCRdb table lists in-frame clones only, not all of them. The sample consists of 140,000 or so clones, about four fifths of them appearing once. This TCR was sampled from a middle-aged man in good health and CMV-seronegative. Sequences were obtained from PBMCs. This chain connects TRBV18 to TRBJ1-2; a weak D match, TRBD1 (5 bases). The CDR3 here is CASSPPTGVFGYTF. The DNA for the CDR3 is TGTGCCAGCTCACCACCAACGGGGGTTTTTGGCTACACCTTC.